This TCR beta chain was observed in a study of CD8 T cells in ankylosing spondylitis. In regard to this clonotype: Its target is not known.

Study-level points and caveats: Earlier reports found some motif variants in synovial fluid and blood in reactive arthritis. Apparently characteristic of ankylosing spondylitis blood was a TCR beta motif (fewer than ten highly homologous variants).

MiXCR, applied by TCRdb to the 5' RACE reads, yields one record per CDR3 protein. The sample carries approximately 220,000 distinct CDR3 sequences, 10% to 13% recorded once. CDR3 size: 13 residues. The V end lost 5 bases, the J end lost 4 bases, and 11 bases lay between the germline ends. Looked up from germline, CDR1 is MNHEY and CDR2 is SVGEGT. V is TRBV6-2 or TRBV6-3 and J is TRBJ1-1, with D hard to call. The sample consisted of blood, either unsorted or a sorted T cell fraction (not recorded which). The TCR comes from a male donor with ankylosing spondylitis or in good health (not recorded which). This CDR3 reads CASSDAKGTEAFF. The CDR3 coding sequence is TGTGCCAGCAGTGACGCCAAGGGCACTGAAGCTTTCTTT.